What follows is one T cell receptor beta chain and its context. This CDR3 is 16 amino acids long. The germline V and J ends were trimmed by 5 bases and 5 bases, with 16 bases remaining between them. Germline V gene data show CDR1 as MDHEN and CDR2 as SYDVKM. The entry originates in a study of shared clonotypes between healthy human individuals. Study context: Each donor's CD4 naive and CD4 memory cells filled three plates apiece, CD8 naive two, and CD8 memory one.

Original methodology: Filtering differed since immunoSEQ provided only junctions, with no quality scores. Sequenced by immunoSEQ multiplex PCR; TCRdb stores in-frame clones only, minus some. The V and J calls and clone size are taken from that table; D and trimming were inferred from the DNA. The sample has 600,000 to 750,000 clones; about 78% are singletons. This TCR came from a woman younger than 45 in good health. The sequenced material came from memory CD4+ T cells sorted from blood. Described subset: CD45RA-negative fraction. The chain links TRBV28 to TRBJ2-6; D ambiguous. The CDR3 DNA reads as TGTGCCAGCAGTGGGTTGACACAAAGTCGGGCCAACGTCCTGACTTTC. Its translation is CASSGLTQSRANVLTF.